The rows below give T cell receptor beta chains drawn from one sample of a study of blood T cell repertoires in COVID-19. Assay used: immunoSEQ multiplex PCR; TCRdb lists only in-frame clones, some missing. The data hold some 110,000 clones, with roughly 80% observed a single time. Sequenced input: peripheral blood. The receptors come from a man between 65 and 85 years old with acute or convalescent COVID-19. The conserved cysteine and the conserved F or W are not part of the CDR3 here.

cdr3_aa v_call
ASSPSGSSYNEQF TRBV7-3
ASRTGTGVEQY TRBV12-3/TRBV12-4
AWDRGDSYGYT TRBV30
SARSQYEAF TRBV20-1
ASSLAVRDRDEELF TRBV7-8
AWSPLISLAGSGELF TRBV30
ASSSLSVRVYNEQF TRBV5-6
ASSYPSGGQGNEQF TRBV5-1
ASSPRTTNTQY TRBV5-1
ASTGTGYTEAF TRBV4-1
ASSPRGSSDTQY TRBV5-1
ASSLTTVGLYEQY TRBV11-2
ASSLGTGKNQPQH TRBV7-8
ASSYSLRGLSYEQY TRBV6-5
ASSQDLEGVGYEQY TRBV4-2
ASSQAGSSYNEQF TRBV4-1
SVVPDRVTDTQY TRBV29-1
ATSDYGQGDHGYT TRBV24-1
ASSSLGGSNTEAF TRBV5-1
ASSFRTSTGELF TRBV3-1/TRBV3-2
SVAGENTEAF TRBV29-1
ASSSGTGVNTEAF TRBV11-2
ASSHRTGRGPEAF TRBV7-2
ASSTVAGGQYEQF TRBV7-2
ASSTGAGNTIY TRBV6-6
ASSPLTGGMLTGELF TRBV18
ATSRDGGGSAEQY TRBV15
ASSQGVAGYQETQY TRBV3-1/TRBV3-2
ASSLVGSRPYEQY TRBV11-1
ASSLFRYAYEQY TRBV28
ASSTYPGTGVSTGELF TRBV13
ASLASGSLNTGELF TRBV28
ASSLGQGSKTGELF TRBV5-4
ASSTGGGQGIYEQY TRBV28
ASSMPNRPYGYT TRBV19
ASTPSGGRTDTQY TRBV9
ASSSGLAGVQETQY TRBV5-4
ASSPNGQSYEQY TRBV18
ASSQVSGGLPDTQY TRBV4-1
AWSSTRGGNSPLH TRBV30
ASSLDRGSYNEQF TRBV7-3
ASSEVAAGELF TRBV2
ASSLGTGYGKLF TRBV28
ASSARLAGGNEQF TRBV2
ASSQNTGGLYYEQY TRBV3-1/TRBV3-2
ASSPQGADNEKLF TRBV7-9
ASSLGVAAQETQY TRBV3-1/TRBV3-2